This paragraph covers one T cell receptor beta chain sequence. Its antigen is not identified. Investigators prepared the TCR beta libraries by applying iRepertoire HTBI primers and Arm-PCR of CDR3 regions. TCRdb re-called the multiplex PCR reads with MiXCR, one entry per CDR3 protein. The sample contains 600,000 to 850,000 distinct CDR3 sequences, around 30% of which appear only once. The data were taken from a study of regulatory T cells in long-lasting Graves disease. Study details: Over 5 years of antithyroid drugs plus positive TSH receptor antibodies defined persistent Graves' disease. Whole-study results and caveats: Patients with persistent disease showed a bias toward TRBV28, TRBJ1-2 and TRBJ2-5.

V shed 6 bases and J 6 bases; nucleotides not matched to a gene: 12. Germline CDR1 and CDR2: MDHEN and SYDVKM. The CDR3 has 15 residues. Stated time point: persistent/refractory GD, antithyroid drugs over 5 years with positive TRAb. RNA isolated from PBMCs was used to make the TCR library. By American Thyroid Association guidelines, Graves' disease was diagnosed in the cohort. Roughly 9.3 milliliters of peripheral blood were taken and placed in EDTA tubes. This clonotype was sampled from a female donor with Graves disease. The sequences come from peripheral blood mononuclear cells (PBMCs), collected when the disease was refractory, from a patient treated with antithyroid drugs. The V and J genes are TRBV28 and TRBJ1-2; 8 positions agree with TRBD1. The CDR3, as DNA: TGTGCCAGCAGCTTAACCAGACAGGGGTTGGATGGCTACACCTTC. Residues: CASSLTRQGLDGYTF.